The T cell receptor beta chain described here comes from a study of graft-versus-host responses after intestinal transplantation. On the study more broadly: All recipients were transplanted with multivisceral, liver-intestinal, or isolated intestinal grafts. Anti-thymocyte globulin served as induction for all recipients, who then took tacrolimus and steroids for about three years.

With 0 bases removed from V and 4 bases from J, the gap between germline ends came to 15 bases. CDR1 is GTSNPN and CDR2 is SVGIG in the germline V gene (reference sequence). This CDR3 comprises 15 residues. Regarding this clone: Its cognate antigen is unknown.

Findings of the study overall: Association was observed between peak circulating GvH clone levels and early post-transplant HvG declines. GvH clones turned up in recipient marrow; some had shown up first in ileum or blood.

Clones were sequenced by immunoSEQ multiplex PCR, and TCRdb holds only the in-frame ones, with some missing. The sample consists of 90,000 to 95,000 clones, 85% to 95% of them appearing once. Sequenced material: unstimulated CD8+ T cells sorted from spleen or lymph node cells, taken before intestinal transplant. This receptor was identified in a human donor who received an intestinal transplant. The chain employs TRBV30 and TRBJ1-2; TRBD1 is a possible D gene (5 bases). The CDR3 loop is CAWSVGAGYVYGYTF. The CDR3 coding sequence is TGTGCCTGGAGTGTAGGGGCAGGGTACGTCTATGGCTACACCTTC.